This TCR beta chain was sequenced for a study of cytomegalovirus exposure and HLA in healthy donors (dated by TCRdb to about 2017). At the level of the whole study: According to an earlier analysis of 550 to 700 of the donors, roughly 180 million T cells yielded over 90 million unique TCR beta sequences and approximately 300 Gb of sequence data. All discovery cohort repertoires had been generated on a single sequencing platform. About five DR-DQ haplotypes were treated as single units for association and clustering because of strong linkage in the cohort. A later analysis re-examined previously published TCR beta repertoires from over 500 donors and added high-resolution HLA genotyping to investigate patterns of TCR occurrence. A later genetic analysis took genome-wide SNP genotypes for about three fifths of the roughly 670 donors and used that subset as a discovery cohort. To predict cytomegalovirus infection status, the study combined high-throughput TCR immunosequencing, statistical association of individual TCRs with disease status, and machine learning. The aim of the study was to test whether cataloging public T cell receptors could identify signatures of past pathogen exposure. The number of donors typed differed by locus, with roughly 620-640 for A, B, C, DRB1 and DQB1, about 500 for DQA1, under 610 for DPA1, and some 450 for DPB1. Alongside the repertoire data, information on donor age, sex, ethnicity and CMV serostatus was compiled. HLA typing included class I and class II loci at four-digit resolution. To decide whether each TCR beta V gene segment behaved as functional or pseudogenic, an earlier analysis of fewer than 750 of the donors relied on high-throughput TCR beta sequencing. An early release covering over 500 HLA-typed donors comprised approximately 300 gigabases of sequencing data and roughly 85 million unique TCR sequences. Among the roughly 400 genotyped donors, approximately 76% belonged to the genetic ancestry cluster associated with self-reported Caucasian donors. The T cell repertoires of 700 or so subjects were profiled by immunosequencing and related to cytomegalovirus serostatus. Among about 410 genotyped donors of the cohort, an average of around 250,000 unique TCR beta nucleotide sequences was sequenced per donor, of which about 20% were non-productive. Rather than drawing on any new phenotypic data, the later analysis identified candidate immune exposures from TCR beta sequences and the way those sequences occurred across donors. Besides the first cohort of more than 650 subjects, a separate validation cohort made up of 120 different subjects was used.

Study-wide findings and limitations: A further reported finding was that TCR beta sequences accurately predicted the HLA-A and HLA-B alleles for most subjects in the first cohort. Some IMGT-functional V segments, including TRBV6-2 and TRBV6-3, could not be told apart with the 87-base-pair reads, so those segments were excluded. CMV serostatus was the only immune exposure information available for the cohort. According to a later analysis, TCR association rates differed among HLA loci, with DRB1 alleles showing the most associated TCRs and HLA-C alleles showing the fewest. Most TCR sequences were seen in very few donors, while some public TCRs were found in many individuals. Sequencing depth was assumed to be roughly uniform across donors in the presence/absence analyses, though that assumption may not hold. Strong co-occurrence of HLA alleles, especially DR and DQ, made assigning TCR associations to individual alleles difficult. At a false discovery rate of 0.05, a later analysis linked 15,000 to 20,000 TCR beta sequences to specific HLA alleles. Cytomegalovirus status was reported to be diagnosed by the classifier with high specificity and sensitivity in both the original and validation cohorts. In this cohort, only TCR beta chains were sequenced, and detectable features were limited by the absence of alpha or paired-chain data. In a later analysis, several top co-occurrence clusters were reported to appear linked to parvovirus B19, influenza, CMV and Epstein-Barr virus. In a later genetic analysis, fewer N-insertions in productive TCRs were reported among donors in an Asian-associated ancestry cluster than the roughly 640-donor mean. Because counts were too low, roughly 17 rarely observed V segments, including chromosome 9 orphons, were left out of the earlier analysis of about 500 of the donors. The authors suggested that the approach could potentially be extended to other disease states and immunological phenotypes. Broadly in line with IMGT annotations, most TCR beta V segments showed up in productive rearrangements about 87% or about 30% of the time in an earlier analysis of 587 of the donors. The study listed around 160 TCR beta chains as associated with cytomegalovirus. A later analysis found that HLA-associated TCR beta chains were more clonally expanded and had lower generation probabilities than equally common non-associated chains. Because some donors lacked HLA typing at each locus, the association tests relied only on the typed subset. Correlated functional status among segregating V segments might be attributable to linkage disequilibrium, but an unknown experimental factor could not be ruled out. A cluster of highly shared sequence variants was judged likely to be a technical artifact of the sequencing pipeline. In vitro tests confirmed that a few of the cytomegalovirus-associated TCR beta chains recognize cytomegalovirus antigens. According to a later analysis, most CMV-associated TCR beta chains appeared to be HLA-restricted, and the HLA associations seemed to be driven largely by CMV exposure. V-gene and J-gene trimming of TCR beta chains was associated with a missense DCLRE1C variant in a later genetic analysis, and the association was replicated in an independent cohort.

The library came from the immunoSEQ multiplex PCR assay. For the multiplex PCR, a mixture combining 60 forward primers for TCR Vbeta segments and 13 reverse primers for TCR Jbeta segments was used. A multiplex PCR assay on genomic DNA amplified the CDR3 region of rearranged TCR beta genes. Amplified TCR beta libraries were sequenced as 87-base-pair reads on the Illumina HiSeq System. The study's processing was this. A later analysis counted about 80 million unique TCR beta chains across the 550 to 700 repertoires, and around 9.9 million of these chains were shared by at least two donors. Raw reads were error-corrected and collapsed into unique sequences by a nearest-neighbor algorithm in which closely related sequences were merged to remove PCR and sequencing errors. To assign V, D and J gene segments, CDR3 sequences were aligned to IMGT reference sequences. Each retained sequence needed at least a six-nucleotide match to both a V gene segment and a J gene segment. A rearrangement counted as productive if the CDR3 had no stop codons and remained in frame with V and J, and every other rearrangement counted as non-productive. CDR3 was defined according to IMGT convention as the region running from the second conserved V-encoded cysteine to the conserved J-encoded phenylalanine. The earlier analysis of about 610 of the donors excluded sequences that lacked an unambiguous match to a single V gene segment. An earlier analysis of a few hundred of the donors classified V segments as functional when productive rearrangements were above 56.7% and as segregating when the standard deviation between donors was above 5%. A statistical classification framework was built for diagnosing cytomegalovirus status from the catalog of TCR beta chain sequences. In a later analysis, V and J genes were assigned by comparing TCR nucleotide sequences against IMGT/GENE-DB human TR gene sequences. A later analysis assigned CDR3 sequences and most-parsimonious VDJ recombination scenarios with the TCRdist pipeline. A later analysis defined each TCR beta chain by its CDR3 amino acid sequence plus V-gene family, and excluded reads lacking a unique V-gene family. To address suspected cross-contamination and a sequencing artifact, a later analysis removed around 600 highly shared, low-generation-probability nucleotide sequences. In a later analysis, a clonal expansion index for each public chain was calculated from normalized within-repertoire ranks of inferred template counts. A later analysis computed generation probabilities with a VDJ recombination model fitted to out-of-frame rearrangements, and checked the results against IGoR. A later analysis scored TCR-TCR, TCR-HLA and TCR-CMV co-occurrence with hypergeometric tests, applying a repertoire-size bias correction to TCR pairs. False discovery rates were estimated in a later analysis by permuting HLA or CMV assignments 20 times. In a later analysis, co-occurring TCRs were grouped using DBSCAN, with TCRdist sequence similarity added in when clustering inside HLA-allele-positive subsets. For co-occurrence clustering, repertoires with fewer than 30,000 or more than 120,000 public chains were excluded, along with a handful of repertoires with anomalous nucleotide sharing. The immuneACCESS repertoire file appears here via TCRdb, limited to in-frame rearrangements. These files lack a portion of the clones; in checked studies, under half of the deficit traces to unresolved V genes, and the cause of the others is not known. V, J and clone size are those of that table, while D and trimming were read from the DNA. This sample holds just over 95,000 clones; 78% were observed only once. The ten largest clonotypes hold over 4% of the sample.

The cohort was made up of under 800 healthy bone marrow donors. At the time of sampling, all cohort members were nominally healthy, though unrecorded immune exposures were likely present. The donor was CMV seropositive and was included in the group of 270 or so seropositive cohort members. Every donor gave a peripheral blood sample, and the peripheral blood mononuclear cells from that sample were used for TCR beta sequencing. The Qiagen DNeasy Blood Extraction Kit was used to extract genomic DNA from the blood cell samples. The V and J ends are trimmed by 2 bases and 2 bases, leaving 8 bases between them. In the germline V gene (reference sequence), CDR1 corresponds to SEHNR and CDR2 to FQNEAQ. Reading from cysteine to phenylalanine, the CDR3 counts 14 amino acids. Only CDR3 DNA remains: 42 bases, in frame from the first base. Comment on this clone: This clone's antigen is unknown. Base quality data are lacking; no much larger clone is found one base away.

The clonotype originates from a woman aged 40-49 years in good health and CMV-seropositive. This sequence uses TRBV7-9 and TRBJ2-3; the D gene cannot be named for sure. Specimen: PBMCs. The CDR3 region reads CASSLSVATDTQYF. The sequenced DNA is TGTGCCAGCAGCTTATCGGTTGCCACAGATACGCAGTATTTT.